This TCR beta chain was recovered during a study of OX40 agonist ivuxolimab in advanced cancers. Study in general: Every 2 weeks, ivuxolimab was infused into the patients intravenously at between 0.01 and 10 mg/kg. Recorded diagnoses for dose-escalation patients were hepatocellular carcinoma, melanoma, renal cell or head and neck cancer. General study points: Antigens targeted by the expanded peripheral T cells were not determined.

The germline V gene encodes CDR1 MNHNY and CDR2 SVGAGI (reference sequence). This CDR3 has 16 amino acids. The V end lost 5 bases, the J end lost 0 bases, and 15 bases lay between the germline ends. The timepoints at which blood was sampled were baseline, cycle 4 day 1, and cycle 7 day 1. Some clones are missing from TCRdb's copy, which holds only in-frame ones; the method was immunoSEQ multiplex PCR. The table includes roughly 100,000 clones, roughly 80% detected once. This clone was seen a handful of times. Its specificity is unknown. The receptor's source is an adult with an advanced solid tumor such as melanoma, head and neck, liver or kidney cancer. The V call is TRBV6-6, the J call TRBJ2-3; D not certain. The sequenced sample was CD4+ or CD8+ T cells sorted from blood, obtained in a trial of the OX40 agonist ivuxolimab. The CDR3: CASSRPTSTSTDTQYF. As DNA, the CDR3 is TGTGCCAGCAGTAGACCGACGTCCACTAGCACAGATACGCAGTATTTT.